This TCR beta chain comes out of a study of T cells in tumors and immune-related adverse events listed by TCRdb under 2021. To note about this clone: Its recognized antigen is unknown. No per-base quality is available; no much larger clone lies one base away.

Inclusive of the bounding cysteine and phenylalanine, the CDR3 is 15 residues long. The only DNA kept is the CDR3, 45 bases in frame from the first base. The junction shows trimming of 5 bases on V and 5 bases on J, plus 16 bases between the germline ends. From a lookup of the germline V gene (reference sequence), CDR1 and CDR2 are PRHDT and FYEKMQ. The TCR beta locus was amplified and sequenced with the immunoSEQ assay, yielding bulk TCR Vbeta CDR3 data. The authors' pipeline ran thus. Non-productive CDR3s, sequences shorter than 7 amino acids, and those not starting with C or ending with F/W were excluded. Analysis was restricted to specimens with at least 1000 reads, and each clonotype was defined at the amino acid level. Clonality was computed as 1 minus Pielou's evenness. To equalize library sizes, abundance-weighted random subsampling with replacement was performed and repeated 100 times so that 95% confidence intervals could be reported. The Morisita overlap index was used to quantify repertoire overlap, and for each specimen the top 40 clones were checked for overlap with the irAE. TCRdb re-hosts the immuneACCESS table, in-frame sequences only. Its copies lack some clones; in the studies checked, an unresolved V gene accounts for under half of them, and the cause for the rest is not known. That table is the source of V, J and clone size, and D and trimming were worked out from the DNA. The sample records about 22,000 clones, about 93% of which are singletons. The ten largest clones add up to about 1.5% of the sample.

The intended sense of this specimen's treatment or condition label: nivolumab (PD-1 blockade) given before sampling. The DNeasy Blood and Tissue Kit was used to extract DNA from formalin-fixed paraffin-embedded specimens. The chain couples TRBV13 to TRBJ1-5; a tentative D call is TRBD1 (5 bases match). The source of this sequence is a female donor with metastatic renal cell carcinoma. The sequenced sample was lymph node tissue, obtained from a patient treated with anti-PD-1 therapy. DNA sequence: TGTGCCAGCAGCCGACGAGGGGCTTACGATCAGCCCCAGCATTTT. Its product reads: CASSRRGAYDQPQHF.